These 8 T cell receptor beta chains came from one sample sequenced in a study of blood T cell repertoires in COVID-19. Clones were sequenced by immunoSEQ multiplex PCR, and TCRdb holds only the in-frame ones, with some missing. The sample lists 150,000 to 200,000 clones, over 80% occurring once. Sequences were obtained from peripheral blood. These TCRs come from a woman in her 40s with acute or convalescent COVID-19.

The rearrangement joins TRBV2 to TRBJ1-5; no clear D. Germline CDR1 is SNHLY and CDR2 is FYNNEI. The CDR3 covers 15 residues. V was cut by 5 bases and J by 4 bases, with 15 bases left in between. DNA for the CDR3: TGTGCCAGCAGTTGGGGAGATCCCTGGAATCAGCCCCAGCATTTT. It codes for CASSWGDPWNQPQHF.

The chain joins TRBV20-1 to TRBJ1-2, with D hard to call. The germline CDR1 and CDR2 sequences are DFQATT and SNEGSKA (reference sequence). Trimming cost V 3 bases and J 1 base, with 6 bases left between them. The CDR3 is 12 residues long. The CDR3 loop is CSASNSNYGYTF. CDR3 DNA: TGCAGTGCTAGTAACAGTAACTATGGCTACACCTTC.

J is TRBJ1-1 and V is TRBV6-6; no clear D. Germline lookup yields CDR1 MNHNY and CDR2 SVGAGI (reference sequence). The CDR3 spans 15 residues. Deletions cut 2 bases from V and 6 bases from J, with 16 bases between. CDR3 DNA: TGTGCCAGCAGTTACGCCTCAACTTCGAGATCTGAAGCTTTCTTT. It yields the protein CASSYASTSRSEAFF.

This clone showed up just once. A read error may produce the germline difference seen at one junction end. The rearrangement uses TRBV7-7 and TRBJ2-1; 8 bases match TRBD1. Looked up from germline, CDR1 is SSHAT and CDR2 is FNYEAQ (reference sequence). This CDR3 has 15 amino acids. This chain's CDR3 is CASSLDGTGGNEQFF. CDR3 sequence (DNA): TGTGCTAGCAGCTTGGATGGGACAGGAGGAAATGAGCAGTTCTTC.

Here the CDR3 reads CASRKRSSYNEQFF. The CDR3, as DNA: TGTGCCAGCCGTAAGAGGAGCTCCTACAATGAGCAGTTCTTC. The chain employs TRBV27 and TRBJ2-1; D is ambiguous. The CDR3 extends over 14 amino acids. The germline gives CDR1 MNHEY, CDR2 SMNVEV (reference sequence). The germline V and J ends were trimmed by 8 bases and 0 bases, with 11 bases remaining between them.

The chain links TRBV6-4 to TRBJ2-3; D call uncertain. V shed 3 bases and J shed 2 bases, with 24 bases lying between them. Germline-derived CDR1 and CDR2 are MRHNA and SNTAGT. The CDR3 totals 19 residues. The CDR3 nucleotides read TGTGCCAGCAGTGAGGAAGTCTTCCATTCTACAGCTAACACAGATACGCAGTATTTT. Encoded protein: CASSEEVFHSTANTDTQYF.

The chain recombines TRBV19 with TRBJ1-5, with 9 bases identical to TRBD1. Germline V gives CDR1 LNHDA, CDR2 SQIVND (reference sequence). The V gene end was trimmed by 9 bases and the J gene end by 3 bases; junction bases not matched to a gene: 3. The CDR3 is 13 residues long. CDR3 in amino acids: CASRTGVNQPQHF. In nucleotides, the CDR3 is TGTGCCAGCCGGACAGGGGTCAATCAGCCCCAGCATTTT.

The CDR3 loop reads CASSLGWGSNEQFF. The CDR3 region has the DNA TGCGCCAGCAGCCTTGGGTGGGGCTCAAATGAGCAGTTCTTC. The V and J genes are TRBV4-1 and TRBJ2-1, with a possible D match to TRBD1 (5 bases). CDR3 length: 14 amino acids. Trimming cost V 4 bases and J 7 bases, with 14 bases left between them. Germline values: CDR1 MGHRA, CDR2 YSYEKL.